The sequence of this TCR beta chain was determined in a study of CD8 T cells in ankylosing spondylitis. With 3 bases clipped from V and 10 bases from J, the junction kept 9 bases outside the gene matches. This CDR3 comprises 12 residues. Germline CDR1 and CDR2: SQVTM and ANQGSEA. TCRdb reprocessed the 5' RACE reads via MiXCR and lists one record per CDR3 protein. Of some 140,000 distinct CDR3 sequences in the sample, about an eighth were seen once. The TCR originated in a female donor with ankylosing spondylitis or in good health (not recorded which). The chain couples TRBV29-1 to TRBJ2-7, with 7 positions matching TRBD1. Sequencing used blood, either unsorted or a sorted T cell fraction (not recorded which). CDR3 residues: CSVEVGDSDQYF. CDR3 coding DNA: TGCAGCGTTGAGGTAGGGGACAGCGATCAGTACTTC.